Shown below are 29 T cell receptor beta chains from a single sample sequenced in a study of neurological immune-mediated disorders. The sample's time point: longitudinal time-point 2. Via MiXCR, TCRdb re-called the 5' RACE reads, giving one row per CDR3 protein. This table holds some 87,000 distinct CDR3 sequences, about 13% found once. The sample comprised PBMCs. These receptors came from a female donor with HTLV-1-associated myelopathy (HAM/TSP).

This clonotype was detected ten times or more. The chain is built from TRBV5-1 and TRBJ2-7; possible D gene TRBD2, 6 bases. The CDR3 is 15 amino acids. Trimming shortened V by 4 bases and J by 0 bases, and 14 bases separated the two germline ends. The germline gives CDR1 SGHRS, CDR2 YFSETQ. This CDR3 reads CASSPGLESSYEQYF. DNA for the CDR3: TGCGCCAGCAGCCCGGGACTTGAGAGCTCCTACGAGCAGTACTTC.

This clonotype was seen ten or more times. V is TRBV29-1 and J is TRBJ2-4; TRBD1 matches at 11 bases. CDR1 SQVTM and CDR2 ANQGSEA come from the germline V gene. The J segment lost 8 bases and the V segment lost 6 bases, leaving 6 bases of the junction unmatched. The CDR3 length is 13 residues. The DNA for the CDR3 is TGCAGCGTCGGACAGGGGGCAAAGGACATTCAGTACTTC. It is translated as CSVGQGAKDIQYF.

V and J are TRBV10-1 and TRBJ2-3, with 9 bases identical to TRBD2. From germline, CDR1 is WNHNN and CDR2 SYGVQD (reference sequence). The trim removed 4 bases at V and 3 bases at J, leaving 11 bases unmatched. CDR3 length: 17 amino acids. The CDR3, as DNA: TGCGCCAGCAGTGCTTCCGTGCTAGCGGGGATAACAGATACGCAGTATTTT. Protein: CASSASVLAGITDTQYF.

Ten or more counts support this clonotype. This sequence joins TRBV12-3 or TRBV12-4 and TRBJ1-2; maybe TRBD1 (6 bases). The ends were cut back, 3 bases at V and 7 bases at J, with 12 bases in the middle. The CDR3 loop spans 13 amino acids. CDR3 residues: CASSFLGAGGYTF. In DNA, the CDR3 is TGTGCCAGCAGTTTTTTGGGGGCGGGTGGCTACACCTTC.

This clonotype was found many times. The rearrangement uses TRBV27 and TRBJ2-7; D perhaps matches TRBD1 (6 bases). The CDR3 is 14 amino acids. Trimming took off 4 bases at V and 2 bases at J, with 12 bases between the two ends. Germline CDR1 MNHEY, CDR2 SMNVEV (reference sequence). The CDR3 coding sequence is TGTGCCAGCAGTTCTCCGGGACATACCTACGAGCAGTACTTC. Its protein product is CASSSPGHTYEQYF.

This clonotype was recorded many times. CDR3 sequence: CSAYRGGEQYF. The CDR3 coding sequence is TGCAGTGCTTACAGGGGTGGCGAGCAGTACTTC. V and J are TRBV20-1 and TRBJ2-7; TRBD1 aligns across 7 bases. The CDR3 totals 11 residues. From germline, CDR1 is DFQATT and CDR2 SNEGSKA (reference sequence). V lost 5 bases to trimming and J lost 6 bases; unmatched junction nucleotides: 4.

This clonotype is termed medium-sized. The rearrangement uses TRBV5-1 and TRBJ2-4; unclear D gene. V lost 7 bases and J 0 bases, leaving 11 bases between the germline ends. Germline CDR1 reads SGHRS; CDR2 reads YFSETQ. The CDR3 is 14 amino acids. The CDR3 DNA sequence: TGCGCCAGCCGGCAGAGCTTAGCCAAAAACATTCAGTACTTC. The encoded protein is CASRQSLAKNIQYF.

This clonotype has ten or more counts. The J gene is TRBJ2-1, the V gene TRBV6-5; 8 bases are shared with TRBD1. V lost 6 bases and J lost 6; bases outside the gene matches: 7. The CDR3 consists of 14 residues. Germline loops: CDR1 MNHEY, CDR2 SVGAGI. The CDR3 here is CASSSDRGSNEQFF. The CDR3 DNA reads TGTGCCAGCAGCTCTGACAGGGGTTCCAATGAGCAGTTCTTC.

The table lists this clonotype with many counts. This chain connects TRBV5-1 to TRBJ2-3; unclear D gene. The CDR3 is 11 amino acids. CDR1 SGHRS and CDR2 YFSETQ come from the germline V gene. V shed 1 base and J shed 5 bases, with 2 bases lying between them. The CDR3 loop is CASSLLDTQYF. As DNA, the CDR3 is TGCGCCAGCAGCTTGCTAGATACGCAGTATTTT.

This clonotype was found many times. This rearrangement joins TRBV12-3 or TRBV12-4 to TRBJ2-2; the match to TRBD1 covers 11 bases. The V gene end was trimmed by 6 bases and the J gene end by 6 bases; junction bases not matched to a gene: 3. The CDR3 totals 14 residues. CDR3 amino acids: CASRGQGAAGELFF. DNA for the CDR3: TGTGCCAGCAGAGGACAGGGGGCCGCCGGGGAGCTGTTTTTT.

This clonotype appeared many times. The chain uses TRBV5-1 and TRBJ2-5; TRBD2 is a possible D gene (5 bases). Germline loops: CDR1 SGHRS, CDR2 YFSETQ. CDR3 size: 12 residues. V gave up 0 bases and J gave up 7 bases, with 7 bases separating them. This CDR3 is CASSLERGTQYF. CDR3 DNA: TGCGCCAGCAGCTTGGAACGGGGGACCCAGTACTTC.

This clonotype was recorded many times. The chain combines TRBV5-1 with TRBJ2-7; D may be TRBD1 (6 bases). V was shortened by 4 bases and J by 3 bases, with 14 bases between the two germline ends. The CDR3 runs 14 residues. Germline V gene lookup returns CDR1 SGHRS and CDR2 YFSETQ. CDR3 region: CASSLTGHIYEQYF. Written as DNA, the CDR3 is TGCGCCAGCAGCCTGACAGGCCACATCTACGAGCAGTACTTC.

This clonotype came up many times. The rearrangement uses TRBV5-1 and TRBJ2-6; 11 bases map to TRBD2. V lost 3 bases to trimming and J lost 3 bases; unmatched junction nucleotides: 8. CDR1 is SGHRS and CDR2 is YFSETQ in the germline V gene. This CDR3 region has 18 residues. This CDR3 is CASSYQLAGVVGANVLTF. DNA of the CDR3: TGCGCCAGCAGCTACCAACTAGCGGGGGTAGTTGGGGCCAACGTCCTGACTTTC.

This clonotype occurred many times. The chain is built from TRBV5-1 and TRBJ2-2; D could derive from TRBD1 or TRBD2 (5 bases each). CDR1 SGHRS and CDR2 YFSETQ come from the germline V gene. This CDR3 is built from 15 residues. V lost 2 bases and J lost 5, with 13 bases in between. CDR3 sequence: CASSLQVEVTGELFF. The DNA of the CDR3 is TGCGCCAGCAGCTTACAGGTGGAGGTAACCGGGGAGCTGTTTTTT. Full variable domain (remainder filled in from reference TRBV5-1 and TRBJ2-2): KAGVTQTPRYLIKTRGQQVTLSCSPISGHRSVSWYQQTPGQGLQFLFEYFSETQRNKGNFPGRFSGRQFSNSRSEMNVSTLELGDSALYLCASSLQVEVTGELFFGEGSRLTVL.

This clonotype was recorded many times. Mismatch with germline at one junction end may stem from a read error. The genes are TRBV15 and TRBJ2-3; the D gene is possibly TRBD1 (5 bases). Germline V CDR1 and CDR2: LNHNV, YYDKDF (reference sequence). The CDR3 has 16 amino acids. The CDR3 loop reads CATSRGGQPSTDTQYF. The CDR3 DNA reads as TGTGCTACCAGCAGAGGCGGACAACCAAGCACAGATACGCAGTATTTT.

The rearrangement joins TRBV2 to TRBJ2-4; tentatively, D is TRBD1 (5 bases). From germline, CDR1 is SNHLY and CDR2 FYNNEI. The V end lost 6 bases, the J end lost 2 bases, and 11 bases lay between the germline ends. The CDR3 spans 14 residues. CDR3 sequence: CASRSSGSKNIQYF. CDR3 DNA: TGTGCCAGCAGGTCGTCAGGGTCCAAAAACATTCAGTACTTC.

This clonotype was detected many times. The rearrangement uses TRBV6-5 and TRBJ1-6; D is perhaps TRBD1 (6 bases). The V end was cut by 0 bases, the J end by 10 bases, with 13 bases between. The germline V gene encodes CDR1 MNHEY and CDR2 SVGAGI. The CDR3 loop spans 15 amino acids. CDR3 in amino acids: CASSYSGGGPSPLHF. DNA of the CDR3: TGTGCCAGCAGTTACTCGGGTGGGGGCCCCTCACCCCTCCACTTT.

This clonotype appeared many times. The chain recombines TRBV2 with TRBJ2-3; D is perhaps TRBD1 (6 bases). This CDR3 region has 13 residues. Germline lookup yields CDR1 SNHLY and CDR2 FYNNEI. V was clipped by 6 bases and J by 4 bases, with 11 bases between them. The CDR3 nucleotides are TGTGCCAGCAGCGGAAGGGGGTCAGATACGCAGTATTTT. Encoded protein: CASSGRGSDTQYF. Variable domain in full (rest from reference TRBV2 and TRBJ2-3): EPEVTQTPSHQVTQMGQEVILRCVPISNHLYFYWYRQILGQKVEFLVSFYNNEISEKSEIFDDQFSVERPDGSNFTLKIRSTKLEDSAMYFCASSGRGSDTQYFGPGTRLTVL.

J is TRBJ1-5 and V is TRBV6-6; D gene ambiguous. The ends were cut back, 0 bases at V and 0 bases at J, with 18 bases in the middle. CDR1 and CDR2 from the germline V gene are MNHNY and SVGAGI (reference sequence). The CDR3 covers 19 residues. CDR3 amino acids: CASSYSKWEWGYSNQPQHF. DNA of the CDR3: TGTGCCAGCAGTTACTCGAAATGGGAGTGGGGATATAGCAATCAGCCCCAGCATTTT.

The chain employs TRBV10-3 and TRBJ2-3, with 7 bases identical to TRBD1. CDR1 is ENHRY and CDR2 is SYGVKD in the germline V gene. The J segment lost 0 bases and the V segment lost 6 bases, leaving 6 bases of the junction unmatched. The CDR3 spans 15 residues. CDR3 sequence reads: CAIRKTGPSTDTQYF. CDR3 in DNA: TGTGCCATCAGGAAGACAGGGCCCAGCACAGATACGCAGTATTTT.

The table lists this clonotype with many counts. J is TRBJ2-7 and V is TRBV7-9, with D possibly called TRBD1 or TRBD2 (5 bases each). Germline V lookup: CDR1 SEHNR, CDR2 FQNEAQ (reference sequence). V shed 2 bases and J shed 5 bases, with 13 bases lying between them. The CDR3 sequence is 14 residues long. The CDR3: CASSLLQGADEQYF. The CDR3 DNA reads TGTGCCAGCAGCTTATTGCAGGGAGCCGACGAGCAGTACTTC.

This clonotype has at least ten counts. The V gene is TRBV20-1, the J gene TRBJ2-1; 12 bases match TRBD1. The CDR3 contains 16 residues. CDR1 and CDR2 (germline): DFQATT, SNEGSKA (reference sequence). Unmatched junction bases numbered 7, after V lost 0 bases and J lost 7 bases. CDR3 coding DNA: TGCAGTGCTAGAGATGGCGGGACAGGGGGCGCGAATGAGCAGTTCTTC. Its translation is CSARDGGTGGANEQFF.

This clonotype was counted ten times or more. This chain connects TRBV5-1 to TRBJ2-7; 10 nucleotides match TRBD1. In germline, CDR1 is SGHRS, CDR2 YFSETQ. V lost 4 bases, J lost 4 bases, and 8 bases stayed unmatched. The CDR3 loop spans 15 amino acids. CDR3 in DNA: TGCGCCAGCAGCACGGACAGGGGGATCTCATACGAGCAGTACTTC. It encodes CASSTDRGISYEQYF.

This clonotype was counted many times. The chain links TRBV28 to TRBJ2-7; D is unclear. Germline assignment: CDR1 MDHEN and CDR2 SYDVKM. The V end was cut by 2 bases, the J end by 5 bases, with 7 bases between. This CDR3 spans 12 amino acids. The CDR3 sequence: CASSLSFNEQYF. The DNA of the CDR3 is TGTGCCAGCAGTTTAAGTTTTAACGAGCAGTACTTC.

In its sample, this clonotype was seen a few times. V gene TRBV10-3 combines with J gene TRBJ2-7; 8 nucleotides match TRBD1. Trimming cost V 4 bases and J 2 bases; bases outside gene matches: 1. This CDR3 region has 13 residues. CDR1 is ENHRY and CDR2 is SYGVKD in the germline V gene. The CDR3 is CAISGTGTYEQYF. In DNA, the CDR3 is TGTGCCATCAGTGGGACAGGGACCTACGAGCAGTACTTC.

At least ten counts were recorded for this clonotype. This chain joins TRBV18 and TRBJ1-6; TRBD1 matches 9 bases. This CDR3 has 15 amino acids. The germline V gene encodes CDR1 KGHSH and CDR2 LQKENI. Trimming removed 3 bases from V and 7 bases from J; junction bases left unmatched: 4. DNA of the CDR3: TGTGCCAGCTCACCCTACGGGACAGGGAATTCACCCCTCCACTTT. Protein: CASSPYGTGNSPLHF.

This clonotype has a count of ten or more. The CDR3 region is CASSQRGQGRSSPLHF. CDR3 DNA: TGTGCCAGCAGCCAACGCGGACAGGGAAGGAGTTCACCCCTCCACTTT. This chain links TRBV14 with TRBJ1-6, with TRBD1 identical over 8 bases. The length of the CDR3 is 16 residues. The V gene end was trimmed by 2 bases and the J gene end by 9 bases; junction bases not matched to a gene: 9. Germline V gene lookup returns CDR1 SGHDN and CDR2 FVKESK.

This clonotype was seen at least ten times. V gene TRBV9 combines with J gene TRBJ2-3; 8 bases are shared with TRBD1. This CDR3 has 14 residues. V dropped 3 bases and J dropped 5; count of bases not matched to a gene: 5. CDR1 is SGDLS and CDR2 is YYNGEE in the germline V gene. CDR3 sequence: CASSERQGKDTQYF. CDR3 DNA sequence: TGTGCCAGCAGCGAGAGACAGGGGAAAGATACGCAGTATTTT.

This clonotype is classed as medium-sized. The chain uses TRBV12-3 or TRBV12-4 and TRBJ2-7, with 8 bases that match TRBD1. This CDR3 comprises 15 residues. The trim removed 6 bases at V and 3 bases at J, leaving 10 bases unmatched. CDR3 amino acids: CASSRGQAGLYEQYF. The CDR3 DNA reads TGTGCCAGCAGCCGGGGACAGGCCGGACTCTACGAGCAGTACTTC.